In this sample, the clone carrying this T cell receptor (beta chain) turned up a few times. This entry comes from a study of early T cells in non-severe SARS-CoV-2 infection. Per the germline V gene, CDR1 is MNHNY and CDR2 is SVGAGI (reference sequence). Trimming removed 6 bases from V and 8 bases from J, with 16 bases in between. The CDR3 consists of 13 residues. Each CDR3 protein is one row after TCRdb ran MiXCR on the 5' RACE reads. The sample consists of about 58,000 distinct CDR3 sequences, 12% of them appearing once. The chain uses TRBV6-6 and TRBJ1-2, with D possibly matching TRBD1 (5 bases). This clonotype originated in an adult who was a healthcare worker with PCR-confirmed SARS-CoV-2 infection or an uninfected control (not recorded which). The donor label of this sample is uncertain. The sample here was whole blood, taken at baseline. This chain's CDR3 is CASSRKKGDGYTF. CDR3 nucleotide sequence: TGTGCCAGCAGCCGAAAGAAAGGGGACGGCTACACCTTC.